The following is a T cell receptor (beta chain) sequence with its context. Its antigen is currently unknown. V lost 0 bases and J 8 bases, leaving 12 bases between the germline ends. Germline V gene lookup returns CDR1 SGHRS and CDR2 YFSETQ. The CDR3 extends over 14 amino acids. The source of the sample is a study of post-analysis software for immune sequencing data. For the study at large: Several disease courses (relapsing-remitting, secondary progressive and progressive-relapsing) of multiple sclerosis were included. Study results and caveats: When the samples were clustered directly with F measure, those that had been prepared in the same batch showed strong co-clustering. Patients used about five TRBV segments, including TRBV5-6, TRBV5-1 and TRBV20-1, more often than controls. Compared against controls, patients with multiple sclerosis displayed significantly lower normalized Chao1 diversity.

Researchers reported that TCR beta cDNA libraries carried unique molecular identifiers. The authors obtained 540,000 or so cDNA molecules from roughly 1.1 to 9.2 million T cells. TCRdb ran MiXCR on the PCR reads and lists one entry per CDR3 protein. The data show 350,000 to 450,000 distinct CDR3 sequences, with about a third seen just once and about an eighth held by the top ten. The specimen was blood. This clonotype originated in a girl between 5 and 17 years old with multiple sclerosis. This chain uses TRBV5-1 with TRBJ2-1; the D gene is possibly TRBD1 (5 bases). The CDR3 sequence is CASSLVRTGDEQFF. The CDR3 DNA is TGCGCCAGCAGCTTGGTCCGCACAGGAGATGAGCAGTTCTTC.